This T cell receptor beta chain was retrieved from a study of beta chain features in type 1 diabetes. Overall study: In age, gender and cell yields, patients were similar to healthy donors.

Study-wide findings and caveats: Naive, central memory and regulatory TCRB repertoires appeared more similar among patients than healthy donors.

Investigators reverse transcribed all isolated RNA, so they sequenced expressed TCRB transcripts. Measured with immunoSEQ multiplex PCR; TCRdb has only the in-frame clones, and not every one. This sample has 450,000 to 600,000 clones; over 25% occur once, and the top ten carry 0.05% to 0.07%. Comment on this clone: Its antigen is not identified.

Via the markers CD45RO/CCR7/CD25/CD127/CD95/CD27, stem cell-like memory, regulatory, central memory and naive CD4+ cells were sorted. The CDR3 consists of 12 residues. V lost 5 bases and J 5 bases, leaving 8 bases between the germline ends. The germline gives CDR1 MNHNS, CDR2 SASEGT. The chain couples TRBV6-1 to TRBJ2-3, with D unresolved. The source of this sequence is a young man in good health. Sequencing was carried out using naive CD4+ T cells from blood. CDR3 loop: CASSSRLDTQYF. The CDR3 DNA reads TGTGCCAGCAGTTCGCGTTTAGATACGCAGTATTTT.